These 20 T cell receptor beta chains share one sample of origin, sequenced in a study of STAT3 mutations in large granular lymphocyte leukemia. The study's findings and limits: Every T-LGLL patient had at least one immunodominant TCRbeta clonotype.

These receptors have no known antigen. Generated by immunoSEQ multiplex PCR, the TCRdb table keeps only in-frame clones and is missing some. The data show about 20,000 clones, about 90% seen once. Source material: peripheral blood mononuclear cells. Receptor source: a man aged 55-75 years with T-cell large granular lymphocyte leukemia. Some clones in this sample may be carry-over from other donors' samples.

The sample holds one count of this clone. V usage is TRBV5-1 and J usage is TRBJ1-2; maybe TRBD1 (5 bases). Deletions cut 0 bases from V and 2 bases from J, with 8 bases between. The length of the CDR3 is 14 residues. Per the germline V gene, CDR1 is SGHRS and CDR2 is YFSETQ. The CDR3 DNA reads as TGCGCCAGCAGCTTGGTAGGGACCAACTATGGCTACACCTTC. Amino acids: CASSLVGTNYGYTF.

The chain carries TRBV19 and TRBJ1-1; 8 bases map to TRBD1. The CDR3 runs to 15 residues. Germline lookup yields CDR1 LNHDA and CDR2 SQIVND (reference sequence). V was pared by 7 bases and J by 3 bases, with 10 bases of the junction left unmatched. In DNA form, the CDR3 reads TGTGCCAGTATTGAAGCAGGGGGCTGGTACACTGAAGCTTTCTTT. Translation: CASIEAGGWYTEAFF.

V gene TRBV4-3 combines with J gene TRBJ2-7; TRBD2 aligns across 10 bases. The CDR3 length is 16 residues. Germline loops: CDR1 LGHNA, CDR2 YSLEER. V shed 4 bases and J 6 bases; nucleotides not matched to a gene: 12. The CDR3 DNA sequence: TGCGCCAGCAGCCCTTCCCGGACTAGCGGATCGGCCGAGCAGTACTTC. This encodes CASSPSRTSGSAEQYF.

The chain couples TRBV7-2 to TRBJ2-7, with TRBD1 as a possible D gene (6 bases). The V and J ends lost 1 base and 6 bases respectively, with 13 bases between them. The CDR3 consists of 14 residues. Looked up from germline, CDR1 is SGHTA and CDR2 is FQGNSA. This chain's CDR3 is CASSLGGPRAEQYF. CDR3 nucleotides: TGTGCCAGCAGCTTAGGGGGGCCTCGCGCCGAGCAGTACTTC.

The chain joins TRBV7-2 to TRBJ2-7; 9 bases line up with TRBD2. The CDR3 loop spans 15 amino acids. Trimming at V came to 5 bases and at J to 0 bases, leaving 5 bases not matched to a gene. Germline V gene sequence: CDR1 SGHTA, CDR2 FQGNSA. The CDR3 spells CASSLSGSLSYEQYF. The CDR3 coding sequence is TGTGCCAGCAGCCTTAGCGGGAGCCTCTCCTACGAGCAGTACTTC.

The CDR3 nucleotides are TGTGCCAGCAGATTGAACGCAGATACGCAGTATTTT. It is translated as CASRLNADTQYF. The J gene is TRBJ2-3, the V gene TRBV7-9; D gene unclear. CDR1 SEHNR and CDR2 FQNEAQ come from the germline V gene (reference sequence). V was trimmed by 6 bases and J by 4 bases, leaving 8 bases between them. The CDR3 has 12 residues.

The CDR3 region is CASGLSGRLNTGELFF. The CDR3 DNA reads TGCGCCAGCGGTCTTAGCGGGAGGCTGAACACCGGGGAGCTGTTTTTT. This chain connects TRBV5-1 to TRBJ2-2; 10 bases agree with TRBD2. CDR1 SGHRS and CDR2 YFSETQ come from the germline V gene. V lost 7 bases to trimming and J lost 1 base; unmatched junction nucleotides: 7. The CDR3 covers 16 residues.

This clone was seen just once. The gene calls are TRBV2 and TRBJ2-3, with 11 positions matching TRBD2. The length of the CDR3 is 15 residues. V lost 6 bases, J lost 6 bases, and 8 bases stayed unmatched. Germline V lookup: CDR1 SNHLY, CDR2 FYNNEI. The CDR3 nucleotides are TGTGCCAGCAGCGGACTAGCGGGCCCAGGGGATACGCAGTATTTT. Encoded protein: CASSGLAGPGDTQYF.

The chain joins TRBV5-6 to TRBJ2-3; weak D call: TRBD2 (5 bases). The germline V and J ends were trimmed by 2 bases and 6 bases, with 13 bases remaining between them. The germline CDR1 and CDR2 sequences are SGHDT and YYEEEE. The CDR3 is 14 residues long. The CDR3 nucleotides read TGTGCCAGCAGCTTTGCTAGCTTCGGGGATACGCAGTATTTT. Encoded protein: CASSFASFGDTQYF.

This clone was seen a few times. The chain recombines TRBV11-2 with TRBJ1-2, with 7 bases fitting TRBD1. Germline lookup yields CDR1 SGHAT and CDR2 FQNNGV. Trimming removed 0 bases from V and 5 bases from J; junction bases left unmatched: 3. The CDR3 runs 14 residues. This CDR3 reads CASSLDSGGYGYTF. Here the CDR3 DNA reads TGTGCCAGCAGCTTAGACTCAGGGGGTTATGGCTACACCTTC.

The rearrangement links TRBV29-1 to TRBJ2-7, with 13 bases lining up with TRBD2. V was clipped by 0 bases and J by 4 bases; unmatched bases: 3. The CDR3 covers 15 residues. CDR1 SQVTM and CDR2 ANQGSEA come from the germline V gene. CDR3 nucleotide sequence: TGCAGCGTTGAAGAAGGACTAGCGGGAGTATACGAGCAGTACTTC. Protein sequence: CSVEEGLAGVYEQYF.

The chain has TRBV5-1 and TRBJ2-3; D is unclear. In germline, CDR1 is SGHRS, CDR2 YFSETQ. The CDR3 runs to 18 residues. V was clipped by 0 bases and J by 0 bases, with 17 bases between them. The DNA for the CDR3 is TGCGCCAGCAGCTTGGAGGTGGCCCGGGCAGCTAGCACAGATACGCAGTATTTT. As protein: CASSLEVARAASTDTQYF.

V gene TRBV30 combines with J gene TRBJ1-5, with D maybe TRBD1 (5 bases). The CDR3 is 14 amino acids. Germline V gives CDR1 GTSNPN, CDR2 SVGIG (reference sequence). V was clipped by 0 bases and J by 4 bases, with 10 bases between them. The CDR3 is CAWSVGGANQPQHF. The DNA of the CDR3 is TGTGCCTGGAGTGTTGGAGGGGCTAATCAGCCCCAGCATTTT.

The rearrangement links TRBV29-1 to TRBJ1-5; D gene unclear. Germline CDR1 and CDR2: SQVTM and ANQGSEA. Trimming stripped 5 bases from V and 7 bases from J, with 15 bases between. This CDR3 has 13 amino acids. Here the CDR3 DNA reads TGCAGCGTTCAGTGGGCGTCAGGACAGCCCCAGCATTTT. Its translation: CSVQWASGQPQHF.

Comment on this clone: Sequence at one end of the junction differs from germline and may be a read error. CDR3 amino acids: CASSSGPQETQYF. The DNA for the CDR3 is TGTGCTAGCAGCTCGGGACCTCAGGAGACCCAGTACTTC. The rearrangement links TRBV7-7 to TRBJ2-5, with D perhaps matching TRBD1 or TRBD2 (5 bases each). CDR1 and CDR2 (germline): SSHAT, FNYEAQ (reference sequence). This CDR3 has 13 residues.

The chain is built from TRBV27 and TRBJ1-2; possible D gene TRBD1, 6 bases. This CDR3 has 15 residues. Per germline, CDR1 MNHEY and CDR2 SMNVEV (reference sequence). The germline V and J ends were trimmed by 5 bases and 5 bases, with 18 bases remaining between them. The CDR3 DNA reads as TGTGCCAGCAGTCCCACCCTTGTAGGGGGGTATGGCTACACCTTC. It codes for CASSPTLVGGYGYTF.

V is TRBV23-1 and J is TRBJ1-5; D is unclear. TRBV23-1 is sorted into the ORF group, with uncertain function. CDR3 size: 11 residues. Trimming removed 7 bases from V and 7 bases from J, with 8 bases in between. The chain's CDR3 is CASTVGQPQHF. CDR3 in DNA: TGCGCCAGCACCGTTGGACAGCCCCAGCATTTT.

This clone was found once. The CDR3 nucleotides are TGTGCCAGTAGCAAAAGACAGGGAACTAACTATGGCTACACCTTC. Encoded protein: CASSKRQGTNYGYTF. J is TRBJ1-2 and V is TRBV19; TRBD1 matches 7 bases. The CDR3 totals 15 residues. In germline, CDR1 is LNHDA, CDR2 SQIVND (reference sequence). After removal of 6 bases from V and 0 bases from J, the junction contained 7 bases not matched to a gene.

The chain uses TRBV7-2 and TRBJ1-2; D remains unclear. The CDR3 runs to 13 residues. V was cut by 5 bases and J by 3 bases, with 10 bases left in between. Germline CDR1 reads SGHTA; CDR2 reads FQGNSA. CDR3 coding DNA: TGTGCCAGCAGCGTCGGGATAGACTATGGCTACACCTTC. Its protein product is CASSVGIDYGYTF.

The genes are TRBV6-5 and TRBJ2-7, with D maybe TRBD1 (6 bases). Germline V gene lookup returns CDR1 MNHEY and CDR2 SVGAGI. CDR3 length equals 15 residues. V lost 6 bases and J 1 base, leaving 16 bases between the germline ends. CDR3 bases: TGTGCCAGCAGAACAACAGGGCGTTGGTCCTACGAGCAGTACTTC. The encoded protein is CASRTTGRWSYEQYF.